These 12 T cell receptor beta chains originate from one sample sequenced in a study of Ad26.COV2.S vaccination and SARS-CoV-2 variants. Treatment reported: around 19 received Ad26.COV2.S at low or high dose, single or two shots; about 5 received placebo; per-sample allocation not given. Sampling happened 63 days after the first vaccine or placebo injection. Sequencing used immunoSEQ multiplex PCR; TCRdb keeps in-frame clones, though not all of them. The sample shows under 550,000 clones, 85% to 90% of them seen only once. The material sequenced was peripheral blood, taken in a trial of Ad26.COV2.S vaccine versus placebo. These receptors were taken from a person aged 18-65 years who received the Ad26.COV2.S COVID-19 vaccine or a placebo.

This clone was observed a handful of times. The genes are TRBV7-9 and TRBJ2-2, with 10 bases that match TRBD1. The CDR3 loop spans 13 amino acids. In germline, CDR1 is SEHNR, CDR2 FQNEAQ (reference sequence). V shed 8 bases and J 7 bases; nucleotides not matched to a gene: 4. In nucleotides, the CDR3 is TGTGCCAGCGAGGACAGGGGGAACGGGGAGCTGTTTTTT. Translated: CASEDRGNGELFF.

This rearrangement joins TRBV2 to TRBJ2-7; D is unresolved. The germline V gene has CDR1 SNHLY and CDR2 FYNNEI. Trimming left V 4 bases short and J 4 bases short, with 11 bases between. The CDR3 covers 13 residues. The CDR3 region has the DNA TGTGCCAGCAGTGTGAGGCCCGGGTACGAGCAGTACTTC. Translating it yields CASSVRPGYEQYF.

This clone was seen only once. The chain employs TRBV27 and TRBJ1-2; D unclear. V lost 4 bases to trimming and J lost 0 bases, with 6 bases between them. Looked up from germline, CDR1 is MNHEY and CDR2 is SMNVEV (reference sequence). The CDR3 contains 13 residues. Here the CDR3 reads CASSYRTNYGYTF. The CDR3 DNA reads TGTGCCAGCAGTTACCGTACTAACTATGGCTACACCTTC.

CDR3 bases: TGCGCCAGCAGCCAAGATCCGTGGGCGGGGGCTTACAATGAGCAGTTCTTC. This gives the protein CASSQDPWAGAYNEQFF. This chain connects TRBV4-1 to TRBJ2-1, with D possibly TRBD2 on 7 matching bases. Germline V gene data show CDR1 as MGHRA and CDR2 as YSYEKL. Trimming pared 0 bases from V and 4 bases from J, leaving 16 bases between. The CDR3 length is 17 residues.

The chain employs TRBV28 and TRBJ2-7; TRBD1 matches 8 bases. This CDR3 region has 13 residues. The ends lost 5 bases at V and 7 bases at J; junction bases unmatched: 7. Germline V gene data show CDR1 as MDHEN and CDR2 as SYDVKM. The CDR3 spells CASSDRGSREQYF. CDR3 DNA sequence: TGTGCCAGCAGTGACAGGGGTTCCCGGGAGCAGTACTTC.

V gene TRBV2 combines with J gene TRBJ1-1; a possible D gene is TRBD1 (5 bases). Trimming took 8 bases from V and 4 from J, leaving 23 bases between them. The CDR3 totals 16 residues. From germline, CDR1 is SNHLY and CDR2 FYNNEI. The CDR3, as DNA: TGTGCCAGCTTGTGGGGGGAGGGGCGCGGTGGCACTGAAGCTTTCTTT. It codes for CASLWGEGRGGTEAFF.

The chain carries TRBV11-2 and TRBJ1-3; D unresolved. Germline CDR1 and CDR2: SGHAT and FQNNGV. CDR3 length equals 16 residues. Deletions cut 3 bases from V and 0 bases from J, with 12 bases between. CDR3 coding DNA: TGTGCCAGCAGCTTCGTCAAAGGAAGCTCTGGAAACACCATATATTTT. Amino acids: CASSFVKGSSGNTIYF.

This clone was seen at least ten times. The CDR3 DNA reads as TGTGCCAGCAGTGAATCCCATAGGGAGCTGTTTTTT. Protein sequence: CASSESHRELFF. V is TRBV25-1 and J is TRBJ2-2; D remains ambiguous. V was trimmed by 1 base and J by 9 bases, leaving 6 bases between them. CDR1 and CDR2 from the germline V gene are MGHDK and SYGVNS. The CDR3 extends over 12 amino acids.

This clone was observed once. This rearrangement joins TRBV15 to TRBJ1-1; tentatively, D is TRBD1 (6 bases). CDR1 is LNHNV, CDR2 YYDKDF, per germline (reference sequence). This CDR3 has 14 amino acids. V was pared by 4 bases and J by 0 bases, with 9 bases between. The CDR3: CATSKDRLNTEAFF. CDR3 in DNA: TGTGCCACCAGCAAAGACAGGTTGAACACTGAAGCTTTCTTT.

V is TRBV30 and J is TRBJ2-7; D is uncertain. Germline loops: CDR1 GTSNPN, CDR2 SVGIG (reference sequence). This CDR3 is built from 15 residues. The ends were cut back, 2 bases at V and 5 bases at J, with 19 bases in the middle. The CDR3 DNA reads TGTGCCTGGAGTTTTAGCTTAACCAGTTCAGACGAGCAGTACTTC. Translation: CAWSFSLTSSDEQYF.

The chain recombines TRBV2 with TRBJ2-5; D gene unclear. With 0 bases removed from V and 6 bases from J, the gap between germline ends came to 2 bases. The CDR3 spans 11 residues. The germline V gene has CDR1 SNHLY and CDR2 FYNNEI. The CDR3 nucleotides are TGTGCCAGCAGTGAAGCTAAGACCCAGTACTTC. This codes for CASSEAKTQYF.

The gene calls are TRBV19 and TRBJ2-1; a weak D match, TRBD1 (6 bases). The germline gives CDR1 LNHDA, CDR2 SQIVND (reference sequence). CDR3 length equals 16 residues. The ends were cut back, 7 bases at V and 1 base at J, with 17 bases in the middle. CDR3 nucleotide sequence: TGTGCCAGTAAGGGTCAAGGGGGAGAATCCTACAATGAGCAGTTCTTC. This gives the protein CASKGQGGESYNEQFF.